This paragraph reports one TCR beta chain. This specimen comes from a study of T cell changes during pregnancy in multiple sclerosis. The CDR3 is 15 residues long. Germline CDR1 is SGHTA and CDR2 is FQGTGA. V lost 5 bases and J 4 bases, leaving 17 bases between the germline ends. TCRdb's table, derived via immunoSEQ multiplex PCR, lists solely in-frame clones and lacks some. The sample consists of 75,000 to 90,000 clones, about 89% of them appearing once. Sequencing was performed on PBMCs, taken in the first trimester of pregnancy. The chain joins TRBV7-3 to TRBJ2-5; D possibly corresponds to TRBD1 (6 bases). The clonotype comes from a female donor in good health, serving as a control in a pregnancy study. Some clones in this sample may be carry-over from other donors' samples. CDR3 DNA: TGTGCCAGCAGCCCCAGGGGCAGGGAAAGAGAGACCCAGTACTTC. This encodes CASSPRGRERETQYF.